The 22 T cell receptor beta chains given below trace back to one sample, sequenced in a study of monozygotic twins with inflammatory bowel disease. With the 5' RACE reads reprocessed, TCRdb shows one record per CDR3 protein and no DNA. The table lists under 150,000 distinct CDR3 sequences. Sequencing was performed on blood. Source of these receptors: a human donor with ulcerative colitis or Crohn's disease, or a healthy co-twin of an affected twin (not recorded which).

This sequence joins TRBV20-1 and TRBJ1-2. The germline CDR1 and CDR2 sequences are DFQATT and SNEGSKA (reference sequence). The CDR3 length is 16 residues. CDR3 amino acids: CSASDPSGSGPYGYTF.

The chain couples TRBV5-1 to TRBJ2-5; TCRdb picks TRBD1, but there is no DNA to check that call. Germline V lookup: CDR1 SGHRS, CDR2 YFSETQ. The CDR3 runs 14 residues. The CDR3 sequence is CASSLIQGRETQYF. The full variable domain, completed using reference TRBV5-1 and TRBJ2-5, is KAGVTQTPRYLIKTRGQQVTLSCSPISGHRSVSWYQQTPGQGLQFLFEYFSETQRNKGNFPGRFSGRQFSNSRSEMNVSTLELGDSALYLCASSLIQGRETQYFGPGTRLLVL.

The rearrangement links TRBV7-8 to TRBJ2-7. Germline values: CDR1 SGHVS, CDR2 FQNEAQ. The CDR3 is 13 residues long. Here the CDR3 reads CASSLTASYEQYF.

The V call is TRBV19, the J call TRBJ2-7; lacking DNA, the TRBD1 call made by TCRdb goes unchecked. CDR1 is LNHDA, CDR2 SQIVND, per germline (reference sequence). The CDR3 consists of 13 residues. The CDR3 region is CASSLTGFYEQYF.

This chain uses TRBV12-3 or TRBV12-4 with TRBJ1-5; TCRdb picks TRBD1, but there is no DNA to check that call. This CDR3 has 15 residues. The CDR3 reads CASSPLGVGNQPQHF.

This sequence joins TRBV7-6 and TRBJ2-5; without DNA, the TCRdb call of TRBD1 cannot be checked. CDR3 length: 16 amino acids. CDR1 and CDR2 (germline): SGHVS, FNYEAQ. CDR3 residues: CASSKGGVLQSETQYF.

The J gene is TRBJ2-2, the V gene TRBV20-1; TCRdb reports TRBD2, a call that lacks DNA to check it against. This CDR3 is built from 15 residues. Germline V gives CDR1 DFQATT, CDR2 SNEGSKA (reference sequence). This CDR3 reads CSARALGGGTGELFF.

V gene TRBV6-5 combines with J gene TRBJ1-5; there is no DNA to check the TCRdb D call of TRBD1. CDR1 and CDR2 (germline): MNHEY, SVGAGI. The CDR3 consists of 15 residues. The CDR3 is CASSYSGQGWQPQHF.

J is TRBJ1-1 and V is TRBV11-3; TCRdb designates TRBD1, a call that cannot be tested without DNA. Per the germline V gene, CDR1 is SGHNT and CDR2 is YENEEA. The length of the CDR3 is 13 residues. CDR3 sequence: CASTLAANAEAFF.

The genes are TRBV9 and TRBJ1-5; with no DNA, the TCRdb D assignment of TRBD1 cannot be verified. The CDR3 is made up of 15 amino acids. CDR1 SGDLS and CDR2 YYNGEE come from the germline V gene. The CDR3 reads CASSGQGNSNQPQHF. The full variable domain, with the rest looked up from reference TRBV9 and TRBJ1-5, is DSGVTQTPKHLITATGQRVTLRCSPRSGDLSVYWYQQSLDQGLQFLIQYYNGEERAKGNILERFSAQQFPDLHSELNLSSLELGDSALYFCASSGQGNSNQPQHFGDGTRLSIL.

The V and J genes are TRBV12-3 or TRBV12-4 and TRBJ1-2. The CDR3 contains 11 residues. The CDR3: CASSDFDGYTF.

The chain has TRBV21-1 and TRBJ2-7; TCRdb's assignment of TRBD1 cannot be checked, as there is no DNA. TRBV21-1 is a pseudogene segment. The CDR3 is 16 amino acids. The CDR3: CASSKPGQFSSYEQYF.

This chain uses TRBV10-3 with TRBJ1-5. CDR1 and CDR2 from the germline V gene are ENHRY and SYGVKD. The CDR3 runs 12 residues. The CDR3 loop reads CAISDINQPQHF.

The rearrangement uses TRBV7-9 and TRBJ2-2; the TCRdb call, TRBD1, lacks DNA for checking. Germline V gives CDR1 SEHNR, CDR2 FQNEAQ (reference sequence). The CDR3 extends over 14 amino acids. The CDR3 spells CASNLDSNTGELFF.

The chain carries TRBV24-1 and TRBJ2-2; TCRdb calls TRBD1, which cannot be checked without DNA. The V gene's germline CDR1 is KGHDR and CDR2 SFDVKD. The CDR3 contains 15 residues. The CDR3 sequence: CATRSGTGSIGELFF.

The CDR3 region is CAIGILSGGPQETQYF. The chain has TRBV27 and TRBJ2-5; TCRdb outputs TRBD2, but without DNA this stays unchecked. Germline loops: CDR1 MNHEY, CDR2 SMNVEV (reference sequence). The CDR3 has 16 amino acids.

The CDR3 reads CSARTPTSGRYEQYF. This chain connects TRBV20-1 to TRBJ2-7; the D call of TRBD2 rests on TCRdb alone, since no DNA is present to check it. This CDR3 comprises 15 residues. CDR1 is DFQATT and CDR2 is SNEGSKA in the germline V gene (reference sequence).

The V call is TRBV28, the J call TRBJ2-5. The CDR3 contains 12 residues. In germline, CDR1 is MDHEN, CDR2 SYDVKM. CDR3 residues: CASSSTTGTQYF. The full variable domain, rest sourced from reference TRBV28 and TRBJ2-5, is DVKVTQSSRYLVKRTGEKVFLECVQDMDHENMFWYRQDPGLGLRLIYFSYDVKMKEKGDIPEGYSVSREKKERFSLILESASTNQTSMYLCASSSTTGTQYFGPGTRLLVL.

The CDR3 loop reads CSARDFEGLYNEQFF. The chain employs TRBV20-1 and TRBJ2-1. The V gene's germline CDR1 is DFQATT and CDR2 SNEGSKA (reference sequence). The CDR3 is 15 amino acids.

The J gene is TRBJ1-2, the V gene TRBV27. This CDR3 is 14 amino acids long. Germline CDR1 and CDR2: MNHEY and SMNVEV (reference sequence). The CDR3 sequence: CASSLGVANYGYTF.

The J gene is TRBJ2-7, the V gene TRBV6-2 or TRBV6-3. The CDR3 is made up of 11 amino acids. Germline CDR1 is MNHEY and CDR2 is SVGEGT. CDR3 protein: CASSQIHEQYF.

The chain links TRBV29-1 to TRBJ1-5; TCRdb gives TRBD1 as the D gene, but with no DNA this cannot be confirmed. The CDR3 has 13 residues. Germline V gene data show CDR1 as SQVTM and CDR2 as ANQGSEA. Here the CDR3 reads CSAQRGSNQPQHF.